This T cell receptor (beta chain) was sequenced in a study of T cell responses to AZD1222 COVID-19 vaccine. Study-wide findings and caveats: Researchers took repertoire samples only after the peak T cell response had come.

The table came from immunoSEQ multiplex PCR; TCRdb's copy has only in-frame clones and leaves some out. The table has about 140,000 clones, about 91% seen once; the top ten hold 3% to 4%. This clone was recorded once. The target antigen is unknown. Germline V gene lookup returns CDR1 MNHEY and CDR2 SMNVEV (reference sequence). V was pared by 3 bases and J by 8 bases, with 13 bases between. The CDR3 is made up of 14 amino acids. Pooling was applied to second doses at about 4 or about 12 weeks. The chain employs TRBV27 and TRBJ1-4; perhaps TRBD1 as D (6 bases). The starting material was peripheral blood, obtained 28 days after the second AZD1222 dose. This receptor was identified in an adult who received the AZD1222 COVID-19 vaccine. The DNA for the CDR3 is TGTGCCAGCAGTTTTTCCAGGGGTGGCGAAAAACTGTTTTTT. Translated, it gives CASSFSRGGEKLFF.